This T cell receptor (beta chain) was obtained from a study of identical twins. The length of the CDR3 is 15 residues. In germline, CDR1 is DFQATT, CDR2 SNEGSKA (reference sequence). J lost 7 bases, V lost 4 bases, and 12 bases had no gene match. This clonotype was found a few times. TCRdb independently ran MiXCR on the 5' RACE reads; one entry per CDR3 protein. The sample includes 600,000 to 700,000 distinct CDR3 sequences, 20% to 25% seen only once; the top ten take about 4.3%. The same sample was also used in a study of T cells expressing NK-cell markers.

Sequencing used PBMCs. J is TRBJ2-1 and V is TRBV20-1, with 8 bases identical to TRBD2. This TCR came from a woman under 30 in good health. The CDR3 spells CSATTGGHLLNEQFF. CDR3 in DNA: TGCAGTGCTACTACGGGGGGGCATCTTCTGAATGAGCAGTTCTTC.